This TCR beta chain was documented in a study of blood T cell repertoires in COVID-19. Study overall: In each case, the material was cDNA or gDNA derived from T cells, B-cell-depleted T cells, or PBMCs.

Those enrolled in Seattle joined during active infection and were followed longitudinally afterward. Per the authors' pipeline: Reference gene primer amplification yielded estimated nucleated cell counts. Here immunoSEQ multiplex PCR was the method, and the copy in TCRdb shows in-frame clones only, minus some. V and J calls and clone size are given by that table; D and trimming were obtained from the DNA. The repertoire has about 150,000 clones, 70% to 85% of them found once; the top ten carry approximately 0.63%. The CDR3 spans 17 residues. V gave up 5 bases and J gave up 0 bases, with 17 bases separating them. The germline V gene encodes CDR1 LNHDA and CDR2 SQIVND (reference sequence).

This chain links TRBV19 with TRBJ1-5, with a possible D match to TRBD1 (6 bases). The sample was peripheral blood. The sequence was collected from a man in his sixties with COVID-19, enrolled during active disease. CDR3 loop: CASSPREGDYSNQPQHF. The CDR3 bases are TGTGCCAGTAGTCCCCGGGAGGGGGACTATAGCAATCAGCCCCAGCATTTT.